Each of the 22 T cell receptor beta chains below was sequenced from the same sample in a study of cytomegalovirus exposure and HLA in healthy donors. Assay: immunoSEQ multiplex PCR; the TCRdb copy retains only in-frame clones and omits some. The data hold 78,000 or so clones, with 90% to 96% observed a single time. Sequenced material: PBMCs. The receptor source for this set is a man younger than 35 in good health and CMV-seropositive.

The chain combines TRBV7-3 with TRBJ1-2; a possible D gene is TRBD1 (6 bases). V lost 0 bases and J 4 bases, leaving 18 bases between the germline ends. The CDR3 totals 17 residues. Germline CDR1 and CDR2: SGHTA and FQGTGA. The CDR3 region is CASSLTDAGAASYGYTF. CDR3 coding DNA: TGTGCCAGCAGCTTAACAGATGCAGGGGCTGCTAGCTATGGCTACACCTTC.

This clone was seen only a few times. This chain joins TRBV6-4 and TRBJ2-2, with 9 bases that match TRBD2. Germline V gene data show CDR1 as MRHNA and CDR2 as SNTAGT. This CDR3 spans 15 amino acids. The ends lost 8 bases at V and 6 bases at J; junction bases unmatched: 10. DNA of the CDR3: TGTGCCAGCGGAGTGGGACTAGCAGGGGCCGGGGAGCTGTTTTTT. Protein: CASGVGLAGAGELFF.

The CDR3 nucleotides read TGTGCCAGCTCGTTGGAGAGGGCCACAGATACGCAGTATTTT. It yields the protein CASSLERATDTQYF. The chain combines TRBV6-4 with TRBJ2-3; D is perhaps TRBD2 (5 bases). V lost 8 bases and J lost 2, with 14 bases in between. This CDR3 contains 14 residues. Germline lookup yields CDR1 MRHNA and CDR2 SNTAGT.

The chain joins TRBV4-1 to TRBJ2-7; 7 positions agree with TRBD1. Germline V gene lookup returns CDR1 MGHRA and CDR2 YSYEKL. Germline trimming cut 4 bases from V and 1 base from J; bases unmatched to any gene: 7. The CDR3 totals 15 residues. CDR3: CASSPTTGASYEQYF. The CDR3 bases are TGCGCCAGCAGCCCCACAACAGGGGCTTCCTACGAGCAGTACTTC.

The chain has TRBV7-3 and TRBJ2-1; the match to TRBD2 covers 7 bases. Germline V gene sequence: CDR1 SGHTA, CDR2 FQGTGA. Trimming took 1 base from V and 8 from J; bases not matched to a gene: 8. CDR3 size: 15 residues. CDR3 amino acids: CASSLIRRERDEQFF. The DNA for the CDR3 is TGTGCCAGCAGCTTAATTCGGCGGGAGAGGGATGAGCAGTTCTTC.

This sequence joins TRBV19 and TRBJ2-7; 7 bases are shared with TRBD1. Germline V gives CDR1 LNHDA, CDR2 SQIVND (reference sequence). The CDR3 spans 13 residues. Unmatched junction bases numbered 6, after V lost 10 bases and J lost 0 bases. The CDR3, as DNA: TGTGCCACCAGGGACAGTCGCTCCTACGAGCAGTACTTC. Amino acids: CATRDSRSYEQYF.

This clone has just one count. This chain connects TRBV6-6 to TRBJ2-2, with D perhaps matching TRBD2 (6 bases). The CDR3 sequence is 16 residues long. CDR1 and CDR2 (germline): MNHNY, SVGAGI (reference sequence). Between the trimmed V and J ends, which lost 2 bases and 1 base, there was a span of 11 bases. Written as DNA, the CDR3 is TGTGCCAGCAGTTACGGGGAGGAGGGGAACACCGGGGAGCTGTTTTTT. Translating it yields CASSYGEEGNTGELFF.

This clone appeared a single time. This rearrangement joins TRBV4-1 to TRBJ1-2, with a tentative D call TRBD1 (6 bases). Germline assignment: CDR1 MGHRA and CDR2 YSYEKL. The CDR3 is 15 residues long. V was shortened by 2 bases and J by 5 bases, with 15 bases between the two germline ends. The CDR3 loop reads CASSQTIGTPYGYTF. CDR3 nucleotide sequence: TGCGCCAGCAGCCAAACCATCGGGACACCTTATGGCTACACCTTC.

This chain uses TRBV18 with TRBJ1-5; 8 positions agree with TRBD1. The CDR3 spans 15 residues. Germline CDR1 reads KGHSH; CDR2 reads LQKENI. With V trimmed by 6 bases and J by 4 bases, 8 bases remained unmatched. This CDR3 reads CASSFGQGSNQPQHF. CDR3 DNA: TGTGCCAGCTCCTTCGGACAGGGAAGTAATCAGCCCCAGCATTTT.

The CDR3 is CASSQDPTSANEQFF. The CDR3 DNA is TGTGCCAGCAGCCAAGATCCGACTAGCGCGAATGAGCAGTTCTTC. This sequence joins TRBV4-2 and TRBJ2-1; TRBD2 agrees at 8 bases. This CDR3 spans 15 amino acids. V was clipped by 0 bases and J by 7 bases; unmatched bases: 5. Germline CDR1 and CDR2: LGHNA and YNFKEQ.

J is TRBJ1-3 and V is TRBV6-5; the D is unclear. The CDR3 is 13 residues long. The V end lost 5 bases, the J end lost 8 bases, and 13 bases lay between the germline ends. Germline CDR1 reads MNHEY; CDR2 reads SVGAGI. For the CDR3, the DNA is TGTGCCAGCAGTCCCGGTATACGTCACACCATATATTTT. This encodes CASSPGIRHTIYF.

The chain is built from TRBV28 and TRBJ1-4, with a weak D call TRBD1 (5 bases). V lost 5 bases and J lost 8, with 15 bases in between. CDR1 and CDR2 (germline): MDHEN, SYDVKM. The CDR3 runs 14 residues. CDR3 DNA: TGTGCCAGCAGTATCCTTGGGGGGGTCGAAAAACTGTTTTTT. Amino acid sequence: CASSILGGVEKLFF.

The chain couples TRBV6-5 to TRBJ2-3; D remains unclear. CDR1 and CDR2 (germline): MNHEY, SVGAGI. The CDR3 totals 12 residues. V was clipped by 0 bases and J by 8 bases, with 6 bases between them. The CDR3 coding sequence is TGTGCCAGCAGTTACTCTAGTGGTACGCAGTATTTT. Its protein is CASSYSSGTQYF.

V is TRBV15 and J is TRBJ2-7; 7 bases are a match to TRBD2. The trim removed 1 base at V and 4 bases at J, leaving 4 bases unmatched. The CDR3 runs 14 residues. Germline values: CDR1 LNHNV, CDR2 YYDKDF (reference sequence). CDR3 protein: CATSRGLGGYEQYF. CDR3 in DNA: TGTGCCACCAGCAGAGGTCTCGGGGGGTACGAGCAGTACTTC.

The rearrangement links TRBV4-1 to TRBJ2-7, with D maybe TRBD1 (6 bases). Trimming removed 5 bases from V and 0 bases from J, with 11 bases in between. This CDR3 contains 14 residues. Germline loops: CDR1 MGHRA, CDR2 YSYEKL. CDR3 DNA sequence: TGCGCCAGCAGCAAAACAGGGAGCTCCTACGAGCAGTACTTC. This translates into CASSKTGSSYEQYF.

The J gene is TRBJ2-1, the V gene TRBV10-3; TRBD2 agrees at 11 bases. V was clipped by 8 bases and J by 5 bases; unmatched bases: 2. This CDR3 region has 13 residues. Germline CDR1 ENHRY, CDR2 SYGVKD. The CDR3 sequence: CAIGTSGNNEQFF. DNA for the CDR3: TGTGCCATCGGGACTAGCGGAAACAATGAGCAGTTCTTC.

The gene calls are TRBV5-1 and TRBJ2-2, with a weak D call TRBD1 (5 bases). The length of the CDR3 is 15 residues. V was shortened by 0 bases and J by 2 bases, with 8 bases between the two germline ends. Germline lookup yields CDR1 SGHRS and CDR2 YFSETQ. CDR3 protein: CASSLEGANTGELFF. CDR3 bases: TGCGCCAGCAGCTTGGAAGGGGCTAACACCGGGGAGCTGTTTTTT.

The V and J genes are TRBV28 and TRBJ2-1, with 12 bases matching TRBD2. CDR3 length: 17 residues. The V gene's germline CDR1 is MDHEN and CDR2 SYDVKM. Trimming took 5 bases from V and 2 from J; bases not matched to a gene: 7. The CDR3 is CASSPLTSGSTYNEQFF. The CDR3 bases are TGTGCCAGCAGTCCCCTGACTAGCGGGAGCACCTACAATGAGCAGTTCTTC.

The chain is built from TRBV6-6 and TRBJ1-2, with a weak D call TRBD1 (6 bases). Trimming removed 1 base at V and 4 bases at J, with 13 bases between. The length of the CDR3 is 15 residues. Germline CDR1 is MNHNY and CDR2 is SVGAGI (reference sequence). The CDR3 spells CASSYFGQLSYGYTF. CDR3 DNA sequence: TGTGCCAGCAGTTACTTTGGACAGTTAAGCTATGGCTACACCTTC.

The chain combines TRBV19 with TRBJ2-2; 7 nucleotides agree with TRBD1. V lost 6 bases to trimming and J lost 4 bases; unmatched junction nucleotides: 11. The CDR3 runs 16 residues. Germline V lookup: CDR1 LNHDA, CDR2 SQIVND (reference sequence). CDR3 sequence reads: CASSPVRDSSTGELFF. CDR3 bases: TGTGCCAGTAGCCCAGTCCGGGACAGCTCCACCGGGGAGCTGTTTTTT.

The CDR3 is CACQGSGNTIYF. For the CDR3, the DNA is TGTGCCTGTCAGGGTTCCGGAAACACCATATATTTT. J is TRBJ1-3 and V is TRBV30, with D possibly matching TRBD1 (5 bases). The CDR3 totals 12 residues. Germline V gives CDR1 GTSNPN, CDR2 SVGIG (reference sequence). Between the trimmed V and J ends, which lost 6 bases and 4 bases, there was a span of 10 bases.

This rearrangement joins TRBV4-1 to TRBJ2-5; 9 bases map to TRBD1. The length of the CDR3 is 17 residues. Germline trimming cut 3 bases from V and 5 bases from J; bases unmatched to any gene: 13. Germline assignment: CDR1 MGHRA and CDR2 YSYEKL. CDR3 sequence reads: CASSQTHWDRASETQYF. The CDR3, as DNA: TGCGCCAGCAGCCAGACTCACTGGGACAGGGCGTCGGAGACCCAGTACTTC.